The clone carrying this T cell receptor (beta chain) was picked up a small number of times. The target antigen is unknown. PCR used 60 Vbeta primers and 13 Jbeta primers. Using immunoSEQ multiplex PCR, the repertoire was profiled, and TCRdb retains in-frame clones only, with some absent. Of some 84,000 clones detected, 78% appear once; the ten largest clones hold roughly 2.6%. The source of the sample is a study of cytomegalovirus exposure and HLA in healthy donors. Study in general: An early data release held about 85 million unique TCRs from HLA-typed donors.

Study results and limitations: Presence/absence analyses took donor sequencing depth as roughly uniform.

The V and J ends lost 3 bases and 7 bases respectively, with 12 bases between them. Germline-derived CDR1 and CDR2 are MDHEN and SYDVKM. The CDR3 has 13 residues. The source is a male donor in good health and CMV-seropositive. This chain connects TRBV28 to TRBJ2-5, with D tentatively TRBD1 (5 bases). Material: PBMCs. This chain's CDR3 is CASSFPGMGTQYF. CDR3 in DNA: TGTGCCAGCAGTTTCCCAGGGATGGGGACCCAGTACTTC.